Presented here are 22 T cell receptor beta chains from one specimen sequenced in a study of shared clonotypes between healthy human individuals (TCRdb year 2020). The receptor library was made with the immunoSEQ multiplex PCR assay. TCRdb retrieved this table from immuneACCESS and kept in-frame rearrangements only. Not all clones are present; in checked studies, unresolved V genes account for under half, and no reason is known for the remainder. For this sample the table gives roughly 1 million clones, of which about 75% were detected only once. The ten largest clones represent approximately 1.5% of the sample. Sample: memory CD4+ T cells sorted from blood. Read against the paper, the sample's cell subset or site label means: CD45RA-negative fraction. The receptors were sampled from a man aged 18 to 29 in good health.

Only a few counts were recorded for this clone. The chain uses TRBV7-2 and TRBJ1-2, with 7 nucleotides matching TRBD1. Germline trimming cut 2 bases from V and 8 bases from J; bases unmatched to any gene: 5. The CDR3 runs to 13 residues. Germline V lookup: CDR1 SGHTA, CDR2 FQGNSA. The CDR3, as DNA: TGTGCCAGCAGCTTAACAGGGGAGAGGGGCTACACCTTC. This translates into CASSLTGERGYTF.

The rearrangement joins TRBV6-1 to TRBJ2-7; the D gene is possibly TRBD1 (6 bases). Germline V gene lookup returns CDR1 MNHNS and CDR2 SASEGT. The length of the CDR3 is 12 residues. V dropped 6 bases and J dropped 3 bases, with 9 bases sitting between them. CDR3 sequence reads: CASRLGGYEQYF. For the CDR3, the DNA is TGTGCCAGCAGATTAGGGGGCTACGAGCAGTACTTC.

V and J are TRBV9 and TRBJ1-2; a possible D gene is TRBD1 (5 bases). V was clipped by 3 bases and J by 1 base, with 13 bases between them. CDR3 size: 15 residues. Germline V lookup: CDR1 SGDLS, CDR2 YYNGEE. CDR3 residues: CASSATGGINYGYTF. The CDR3, as DNA: TGTGCCAGCAGCGCCACAGGTGGGATTAACTATGGCTACACCTTC.

This clone was detected only a few times. V gene TRBV15 combines with J gene TRBJ1-1; D is undetermined. The germline V and J ends were trimmed by 0 bases and 0 bases, with 17 bases remaining between them. CDR1 LNHNV and CDR2 YYDKDF come from the germline V gene (reference sequence). The CDR3 is made up of 18 amino acids. The CDR3 loop reads CATSRESAKIFMNTEAFF. CDR3 in DNA: TGTGCCACCAGCAGAGAATCCGCTAAGATTTTTATGAACACTGAAGCTTTCTTT.

This sequence joins TRBV7-2 and TRBJ2-7, with 10 bases matching TRBD2. The CDR3 is made up of 15 amino acids. The germline V gene has CDR1 SGHTA and CDR2 FQGNSA. V lost 2 bases and J lost 3; bases outside the gene matches: 4. The CDR3 DNA reads as TGTGCCAGCAGCTTATCACGGACTAGCGGCTACGAGCAGTACTTC. Protein: CASSLSRTSGYEQYF.

The sample holds a few counts of this clone. The sample carries other DNA sequences with the same CDR3. This sequence joins TRBV4-1 and TRBJ1-2, with 7 bases fitting TRBD1. Germline V gives CDR1 MGHRA, CDR2 YSYEKL. This CDR3 comprises 15 residues. The J segment lost 4 bases and the V segment lost 0 bases, leaving 5 bases of the junction unmatched. CDR3 region: CASSQDSQGVYGYTF. DNA of the CDR3: TGCGCCAGCAGCCAAGATTCTCAGGGGGTCTATGGCTACACCTTC.

This clone was counted a few times. V and J are TRBV30 and TRBJ2-1, with D possibly TRBD2 on 5 matching bases. The CDR3 covers 14 residues. V lost 3 bases and J lost 4, with 13 bases in between. CDR1 and CDR2 (germline): GTSNPN, SVGIG (reference sequence). As DNA, the CDR3 is TGTGCCTGGAGGGAGTTTGGCGGGTACAATGAGCAGTTCTTC. Amino acids: CAWREFGGYNEQFF.

As concerns this clone: With only one base between it and a far larger clone, this is likely a read error. In the same sample, other DNA sequences code for this CDR3. The chain combines TRBV5-4 with TRBJ1-1; 7 bases line up with TRBD1. CDR3 length: 14 residues. V shed 8 bases and J 3 bases; nucleotides not matched to a gene: 10. Germline V gives CDR1 SGHNT, CDR2 YYREEE (reference sequence). CDR3 loop: CASSLITGDTEAFF. For the CDR3, the DNA is TGTGCCAGTAGCCTGATAACAGGGGACACTGAAGCTTTCTTT.

The V gene is TRBV28, the J gene TRBJ1-2; possible D gene TRBD1, 6 bases. Germline V lookup: CDR1 MDHEN, CDR2 SYDVKM. Trimming removed 3 bases from V and 5 bases from J, with 13 bases in between. The CDR3 loop spans 14 amino acids. CDR3 region: CASSLALGGYGYTF. The CDR3 DNA sequence: TGTGCCAGCAGTTTGGCCCTAGGGGGGTATGGCTACACCTTC.

The chain employs TRBV7-6 and TRBJ1-1, with D unresolved. Trimming left V 1 base short and J 5 bases short, with 8 bases between. Germline-derived CDR1 and CDR2 are SGHVS and FNYEAQ. The CDR3 contains 13 residues. For the CDR3, the DNA is TGTGCCAGCAGCTTAGAATTAAGGACTGAAGCTTTCTTT. Its translation is CASSLELRTEAFF.

This chain links TRBV28 with TRBJ1-2; D possibly corresponds to TRBD1 (6 bases). Per germline, CDR1 MDHEN and CDR2 SYDVKM. V was shortened by 5 bases and J by 8 bases, with 12 bases between the two germline ends. CDR3 length: 12 residues. CDR3: CASSDDRWGYTF. The CDR3 region has the DNA TGTGCCAGCAGTGACGACAGGTGGGGCTACACCTTC.

The chain joins TRBV7-9 to TRBJ2-1; the match to TRBD2 covers 11 bases. J was trimmed by 4 bases and V by 6 bases; bases with no gene match: 8. The CDR3 is made up of 16 amino acids. Germline V gene sequence: CDR1 SEHNR, CDR2 FQNEAQ (reference sequence). The CDR3 region is CASRSSGGPPYNEQFF. CDR3 nucleotides: TGTGCCAGCAGGTCTAGCGGGGGGCCCCCGTACAATGAGCAGTTCTTC.

The V call is TRBV7-8, the J call TRBJ2-2; TRBD2 is a possible D gene (5 bases). Trimming left V 7 bases short and J 4 bases short, with 22 bases between. Germline CDR1 is SGHVS and CDR2 is FQNEAQ. The CDR3 is 17 residues long. The CDR3 DNA reads TGTGCCAGCACCGGAACGAGGGCGGAGTTTTTCACCGGGGAGCTGTTTTTT. Translation gives CASTGTRAEFFTGELFF. Supplemented by reference TRBV7-8 and TRBJ2-2, the full variable domain reads GAGVSQSPRYKVAKRGQDVALRCDPISGHVSLFWYQQALGQGPEFLTYFQNEAQLDKSGLPSDRFFAERPEGSVSTLKIQRTQQEDSAVYLCASTGTRAEFFTGELFFGEGSRLTVL.

The rearrangement joins TRBV6-1 to TRBJ2-1, with D perhaps matching TRBD2 (5 bases). The CDR3 length is 14 residues. CDR1 and CDR2 (germline): MNHNS, SASEGT. Trimming shortened V by 7 bases and J by 2 bases, and 12 bases separated the two germline ends. CDR3 DNA sequence: TGTGCCAGCACTCGATCCGGGACCTACAATGAGCAGTTCTTC. It specifies CASTRSGTYNEQFF.

This rearrangement joins TRBV7-2 to TRBJ2-7, with 8 bases fitting TRBD2. V shed 4 bases, J shed 7 bases, and the junction held 9 bases outside the gene matches. This CDR3 has 14 residues. The germline CDR1 and CDR2 sequences are SGHTA and FQGNSA. The CDR3 DNA reads as TGTGCCAGCAGCTCCGGACTAGCATCGACGGAGCAGTACTTC. This sequence encodes CASSSGLASTEQYF.

In nucleotides, the CDR3 is TGCGCCAGCAGCTTGGAGAAGGGAAAGGATTCACCCCTCCACTTT. The encoded protein is CASSLEKGKDSPLHF. V gene TRBV5-1 combines with J gene TRBJ1-6; no clear D gene. Germline CDR1 reads SGHRS; CDR2 reads YFSETQ. The CDR3 spans 15 residues. V lost 0 bases to trimming and J lost 8 bases, with 12 bases between them.

J is TRBJ1-6 and V is TRBV7-2; D is possibly TRBD1 (5 bases). Germline V gene sequence: CDR1 SGHTA, CDR2 FQGNSA. Trimming took 5 bases from V and 8 from J, leaving 16 bases between them. This CDR3 is 15 amino acids long. CDR3 sequence: CASSPGPRGHSPLHF. The DNA for the CDR3 is TGTGCCAGCAGCCCGGGACCCCGAGGACATTCACCCCTCCACTTT.

Worth noting for this clone: This same CDR3 is encoded by further DNA sequences in the sample. The rearrangement links TRBV5-1 to TRBJ2-7; TRBD1 might be the D (6 bases). V was clipped by 4 bases and J by 2 bases, with 16 bases between them. Germline V CDR1 and CDR2: SGHRS, YFSETQ. The CDR3 has 15 residues. CDR3 coding DNA: TGCGCCAGCAGCCTTTACAGGGACGGCCCCTACGAGCAGTACTTC. Its translation: CASSLYRDGPYEQYF.

V and J are TRBV21-1 and TRBJ2-1; TRBD1 is taken as the D call from the table, unchecked against the DNA. TRBV21-1 is a listed pseudogene. The CDR3 sequence is 14 residues long. CDR3 region: CASSKAHRANEQFF. The DNA for the CDR3 is TGTGCCAGCAGCAAAGCCCACAGGGCCAATGAGCAGTTCTTC.

To note about this clone: This may be a read error: a much more frequent sequence differs by one nucleotide. V usage is TRBV2 and J usage is TRBJ1-2; 9 bases align to TRBD1. V was clipped by 6 bases and J by 3 bases; unmatched bases: 2. In germline, CDR1 is SNHLY, CDR2 FYNNEI. The CDR3 loop spans 13 amino acids. The DNA of the CDR3 is TGTGCCAGCAGGGACAGGGGAGACTATGGCTACACCTTC. Protein: CASRDRGDYGYTF.

The chain is built from TRBV18 and TRBJ2-4; perhaps TRBD1 as D (6 bases). The CDR3 runs to 17 residues. The V end was cut by 3 bases, the J end by 3 bases, with 18 bases between. Germline values: CDR1 KGHSH, CDR2 LQKENI. CDR3 residues: CASSPILPGRGKNIQYF. DNA for the CDR3: TGTGCCAGCTCACCCATCCTCCCGGGCAGGGGCAAAAACATTCAGTACTTC.

A word on this clone: Other DNA sequences in the same sample also yield this CDR3. This sequence joins TRBV6-5 and TRBJ2-5, with no clear D. Trimming shortened V by 2 bases and J by 5 bases, and 3 bases separated the two germline ends. The CDR3 runs 11 residues. Looked up from germline, CDR1 is MNHEY and CDR2 is SVGAGI. Here the CDR3 DNA reads TGTGCCAGCAGTTACGGGGAGACCCAGTACTTC. The encoded protein is CASSYGETQYF.